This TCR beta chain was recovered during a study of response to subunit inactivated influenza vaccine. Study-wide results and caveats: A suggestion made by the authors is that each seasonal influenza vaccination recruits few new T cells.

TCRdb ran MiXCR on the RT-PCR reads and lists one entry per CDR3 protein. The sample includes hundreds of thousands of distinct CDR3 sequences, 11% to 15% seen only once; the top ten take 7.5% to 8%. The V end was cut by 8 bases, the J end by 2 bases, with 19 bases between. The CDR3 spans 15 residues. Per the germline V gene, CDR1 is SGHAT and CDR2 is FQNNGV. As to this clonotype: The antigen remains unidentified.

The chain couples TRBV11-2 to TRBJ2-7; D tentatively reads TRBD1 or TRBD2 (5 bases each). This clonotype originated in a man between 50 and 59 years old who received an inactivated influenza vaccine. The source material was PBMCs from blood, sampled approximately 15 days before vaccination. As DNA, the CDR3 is TGTGCCAGCGGACCTGGGGACCGCATAACCTACGAGCAGTACTTC. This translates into CASGPGDRITYEQYF.